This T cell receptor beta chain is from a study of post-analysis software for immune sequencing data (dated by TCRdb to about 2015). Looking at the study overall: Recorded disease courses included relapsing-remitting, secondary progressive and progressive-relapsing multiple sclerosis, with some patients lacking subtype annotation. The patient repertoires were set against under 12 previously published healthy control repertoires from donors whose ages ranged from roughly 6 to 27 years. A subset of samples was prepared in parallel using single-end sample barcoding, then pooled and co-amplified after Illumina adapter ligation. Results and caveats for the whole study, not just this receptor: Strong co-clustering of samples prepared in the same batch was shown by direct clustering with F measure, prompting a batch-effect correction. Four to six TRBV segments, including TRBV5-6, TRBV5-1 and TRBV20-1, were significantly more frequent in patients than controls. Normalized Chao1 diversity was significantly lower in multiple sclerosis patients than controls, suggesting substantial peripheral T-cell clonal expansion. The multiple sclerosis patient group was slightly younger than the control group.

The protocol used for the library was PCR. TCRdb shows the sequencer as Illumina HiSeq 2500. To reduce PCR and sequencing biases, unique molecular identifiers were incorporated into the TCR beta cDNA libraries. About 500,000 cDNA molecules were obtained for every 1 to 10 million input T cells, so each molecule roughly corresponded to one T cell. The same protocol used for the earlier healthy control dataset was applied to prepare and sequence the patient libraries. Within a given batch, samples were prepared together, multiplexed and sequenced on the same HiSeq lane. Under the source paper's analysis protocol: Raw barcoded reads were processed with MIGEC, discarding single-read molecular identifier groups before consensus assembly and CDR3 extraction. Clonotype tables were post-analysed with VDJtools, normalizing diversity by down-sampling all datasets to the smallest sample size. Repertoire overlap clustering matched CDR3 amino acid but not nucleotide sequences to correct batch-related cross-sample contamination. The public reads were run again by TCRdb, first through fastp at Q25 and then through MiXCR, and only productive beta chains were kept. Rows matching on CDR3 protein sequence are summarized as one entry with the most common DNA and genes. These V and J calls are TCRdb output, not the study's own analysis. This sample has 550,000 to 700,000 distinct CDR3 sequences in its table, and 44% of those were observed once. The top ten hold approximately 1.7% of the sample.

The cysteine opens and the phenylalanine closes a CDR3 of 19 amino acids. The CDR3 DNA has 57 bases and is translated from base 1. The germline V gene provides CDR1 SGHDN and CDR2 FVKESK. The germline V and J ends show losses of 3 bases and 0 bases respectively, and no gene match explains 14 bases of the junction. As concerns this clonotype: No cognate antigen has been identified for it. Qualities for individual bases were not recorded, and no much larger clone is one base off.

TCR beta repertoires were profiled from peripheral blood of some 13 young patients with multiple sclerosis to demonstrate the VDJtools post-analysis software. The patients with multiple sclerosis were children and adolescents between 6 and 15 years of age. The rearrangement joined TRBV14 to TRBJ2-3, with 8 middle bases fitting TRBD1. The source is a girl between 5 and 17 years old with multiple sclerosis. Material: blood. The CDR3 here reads CASSHRGHPLKMSTDTQYF. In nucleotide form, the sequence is TGTGCCAGCAGCCACAGGGGGCACCCCTTGAAAATGAGCACAGATACGCAGTATTTT.